This T cell receptor beta chain emerged from a study of T cell responses to AZD1222 COVID-19 vaccine. On this clone: Its antigen is not known.

Some clones are missing from TCRdb's copy, which holds only in-frame ones; the method was immunoSEQ multiplex PCR. This table holds 100,000 to 150,000 clones, more than 70% found once. Study results and caveats: Following two doses of AZD1222, Spike-specific TCR breadth and depth rose. At study baseline, merely more than 5 AZD1222 recipients were seropositive.

Germline values: CDR1 SGDLS, CDR2 YYNGEE. The CDR3 has 15 residues. V was pared by 0 bases and J by 8 bases, with 17 bases between. Sequenced here: peripheral blood, sampled on day 0 of AZD1222 vaccination. This clonotype originated in an adult in good health. The rearrangement links TRBV9 to TRBJ1-2, with TRBD1 as a possible D gene (5 bases). The CDR3 spells CASSVAQAPLGGYTF. The CDR3 DNA reads as TGTGCCAGCAGCGTAGCACAGGCCCCTCTGGGGGGCTACACCTTC.